This T cell receptor beta chain was captured by sequencing in a study of cytomegalovirus exposure and HLA in healthy donors. Trimming at V came to 1 base and at J to 8 bases, leaving 1 base not matched to a gene. CDR1 is SGHNT, CDR2 YYREEE, per germline (reference sequence). This CDR3 is 14 amino acids long. PCR employed 60 Vbeta and 13 Jbeta primers. The method was immunoSEQ multiplex PCR; TCRdb's version includes in-frame clones alone and lacks a portion of them. The table includes around 130,000 clones, roughly 79% detected once. This chain links TRBV5-4 with TRBJ2-1; 12 positions agree with TRBD2. The clonotype comes from a woman in her 50s in good health and CMV-seronegative. The sample taken for sequencing was PBMCs. CDR3 region: CASSLLAGGDEQFF. The CDR3 nucleotides read TGTGCCAGCAGCTTGCTAGCGGGAGGGGATGAGCAGTTCTTC.